One sample yielded the 27 T cell receptor beta chains listed below, sequenced in a study of blood T cell repertoires in COVID-19. This table comes from immunoSEQ multiplex PCR, and its TCRdb copy is limited to in-frame clones, with some not included. The data hold some 110,000 clones, with roughly 85% observed a single time. Sequencing used peripheral blood. These receptors were obtained from a man aged 25-45 years with acute or convalescent COVID-19.

V gene TRBV7-2 combines with J gene TRBJ1-1; D remains unclear. Trimming took 8 bases from V and 11 from J, leaving 18 bases between them. The CDR3 loop spans 12 amino acids. Germline V gene lookup returns CDR1 SGHTA and CDR2 FQGNSA. This chain's CDR3 is CASRHSPRRAFF. The CDR3 bases are TGTGCCAGCCGACACAGCCCGCGCCGCGCTTTCTTT.

This clone showed up just once. The chain recombines TRBV15 with TRBJ2-3; 13 bases agree with TRBD2. Trimming at V came to 0 bases and at J to 3 bases, leaving 9 bases not matched to a gene. Germline V gives CDR1 LNHNV, CDR2 YYDKDF (reference sequence). CDR3 length equals 19 residues. The CDR3 region is CATSREPVLAGGPTDTQYF. The CDR3, as DNA: TGTGCCACCAGCAGAGAGCCCGTACTAGCGGGAGGGCCGACAGATACGCAGTATTTT.

The chain recombines TRBV9 with TRBJ2-6; D ambiguous. The CDR3 loop spans 15 amino acids. Trimming left V 1 base short and J 2 bases short, with 7 bases between. The germline CDR1 and CDR2 sequences are SGDLS and YYNGEE. CDR3 DNA sequence: TGTGCCAGCAGCGTATCTATTGCTGGGGCCAACGTCCTGACTTTC. Its protein is CASSVSIAGANVLTF.

The chain carries TRBV30 and TRBJ2-3; 8 bases fit TRBD1. This CDR3 has 14 amino acids. Germline V gene sequence: CDR1 GTSNPN, CDR2 SVGIG (reference sequence). The junction had 8 bases not matched to a gene; V was cut back by 3 bases and J by 6 bases. The CDR3 bases are TGTGCCTGGAGCCTGGGGCAGGGGGCCGATACGCAGTATTTT. Amino acids: CAWSLGQGADTQYF.

This sequence joins TRBV9 and TRBJ2-2; D may be TRBD1 (6 bases). This CDR3 region has 17 residues. Germline CDR1 SGDLS, CDR2 YYNGEE. V lost 0 bases and J lost 0, with 12 bases in between. CDR3 region: CASSVEGEYPNTGELFF. In DNA, the CDR3 is TGTGCCAGCAGCGTAGAGGGGGAATATCCGAACACCGGGGAGCTGTTTTTT.

The table lists this clone with many counts. V is TRBV9 and J is TRBJ2-1, with 8 bases that match TRBD1. The CDR3 extends over 14 amino acids. The germline V gene has CDR1 SGDLS and CDR2 YYNGEE. The J segment lost 6 bases and the V segment lost 6 bases, leaving 8 bases of the junction unmatched. The CDR3 here is CASTGQGRGNEQFF. The CDR3, as DNA: TGTGCCAGCACCGGACAGGGAAGGGGCAATGAGCAGTTCTTC.

V is TRBV7-3 and J is TRBJ2-2, with D possibly TRBD1 on 6 matching bases. CDR3 length equals 15 residues. V was trimmed by 0 bases and J by 9 bases, leaving 14 bases between them. Germline CDR1 and CDR2: SGHTA and FQGTGA. The CDR3 nucleotides read TGTGCCAGCAGCTTAACCGCGGACAGTTTTCGGGAGCTGTTTTTT. This gives the protein CASSLTADSFRELFF.

This clone was seen a few times. The chain employs TRBV6-1 and TRBJ1-1; D gene ambiguous. Trimming removed 2 bases at V and 1 base at J, with 5 bases between. The germline V gene encodes CDR1 MNHNS and CDR2 SASEGT. This CDR3 spans 13 amino acids. CDR3 sequence: CASSEKQNTEAFF. In DNA form, the CDR3 reads TGTGCCAGCAGTGAAAAGCAGAACACTGAAGCTTTCTTT.

The chain has TRBV2 and TRBJ2-7; the match to TRBD2 covers 8 bases. After removal of 2 bases from V and 2 bases from J, the junction contained 8 bases not matched to a gene. The V gene's germline CDR1 is SNHLY and CDR2 FYNNEI. This CDR3 contains 16 residues. Written as DNA, the CDR3 is TGTGCCAGCAGTGAACTCGCGGGGGGATTAACCTACGAGCAGTACTTC. Protein: CASSELAGGLTYEQYF.

The V gene is TRBV2, the J gene TRBJ1-5, with TRBD1 matching 7 bases. The J segment lost 1 base and the V segment lost 10 bases, leaving 7 bases of the junction unmatched. This CDR3 has 14 residues. Looked up from germline, CDR1 is SNHLY and CDR2 is FYNNEI. This CDR3 is CATDRDESNQPQHF. The CDR3 DNA sequence: TGTGCCACCGACAGGGATGAGAGCAATCAGCCCCAGCATTTT.

The chain is built from TRBV5-6 and TRBJ2-3; tentatively, D is TRBD1 (6 bases). This CDR3 region has 16 residues. From germline, CDR1 is SGHDT and CDR2 YYEEEE. Trimming cost V 2 bases and J 4 bases, with 17 bases left between them. CDR3 protein: CASSLQGPITPDTQYF. Here the CDR3 DNA reads TGTGCCAGCAGCTTACAGGGCCCCATTACGCCAGATACGCAGTATTTT.

The chain is built from TRBV4-3 and TRBJ1-4; no definite D call. Trimming took off 0 bases at V and 5 bases at J, with 7 bases between the two ends. Germline loops: CDR1 LGHNA, CDR2 YSLEER. This CDR3 has 14 amino acids. The DNA of the CDR3 is TGCGCCAGCAGCCAAGATCGGGGAAATGAAAAACTGTTTTTT. Translating gives CASSQDRGNEKLFF.

V usage is TRBV25-1 and J usage is TRBJ1-3; D is unresolved. Trimming left V 8 bases short and J 0 bases short, with 11 bases between. Germline-derived CDR1 and CDR2 are MGHDK and SYGVNS. This CDR3 is built from 14 residues. The DNA for the CDR3 is TGTGCCAGCTCCCCGGGGAGCTCTGGAAACACCATATATTTT. This sequence encodes CASSPGSSGNTIYF.

This chain joins TRBV4-2 and TRBJ2-2; 7 bases line up with TRBD2. CDR1 is LGHNA, CDR2 YNFKEQ, per germline. This CDR3 region has 18 residues. The V and J ends lost 6 bases and 7 bases, in that order; junction bases with no gene match: 20. CDR3 in amino acids: CASSGPILREGLFGELFF. In nucleotides, the CDR3 is TGTGCCAGCAGTGGCCCTATCTTGAGGGAGGGCCTTTTCGGGGAGCTGTTTTTT.

The genes are TRBV27 and TRBJ1-2, with TRBD1 matching over 8 bases. Germline V gene lookup returns CDR1 MNHEY and CDR2 SMNVEV (reference sequence). J lost 2 bases, V lost 7 bases, and 33 bases had no gene match. CDR3 length equals 23 residues. CDR3 sequence reads: CASTPYRKDRAPRGPSVNYGYTF. In nucleotides, the CDR3 is TGTGCCAGCACCCCGTACCGGAAGGACAGGGCCCCTCGGGGCCCCTCCGTAAACTATGGCTACACCTTC.

The rearrangement links TRBV5-1 to TRBJ1-3, with 7 bases aligning to TRBD1. This CDR3 contains 16 residues. V lost 4 bases, J lost 2 bases, and 9 bases stayed unmatched. Germline CDR1 and CDR2: SGHRS and YFSETQ. CDR3 sequence: CASSQDRMKAGNTIYF. The CDR3 DNA reads as TGCGCCAGCAGCCAGGACAGGATGAAGGCTGGAAACACCATATATTTT.

This clone has more than one count but fewer than ten. J is TRBJ2-5 and V is TRBV6-2 or TRBV6-3; TRBD1 aligns across 7 bases. Germline V lookup: CDR1 MNHEY, CDR2 SVGEGT. The CDR3 runs 16 residues. The junction had 9 bases not matched to a gene; V was cut back by 4 bases and J by 1 base. CDR3 amino acids: CASSSPHRGIQETQYF. In nucleotides, the CDR3 is TGTGCCAGCAGTTCCCCCCACAGGGGAATCCAAGAGACCCAGTACTTC.

The gene calls are TRBV27 and TRBJ2-3; D possibly corresponds to TRBD2 (6 bases). Per germline, CDR1 MNHEY and CDR2 SMNVEV (reference sequence). CDR3 length: 15 amino acids. Between the trimmed V and J ends, which lost 6 bases and 7 bases, there was a span of 20 bases. CDR3 in DNA: TGTGCCAGCAGCCCCCTGGCCGGGAGTAGGTATACGCAGTATTTT. The encoded protein is CASSPLAGSRYTQYF.

The chain uses TRBV2 and TRBJ2-3, with no clear D. This CDR3 spans 11 amino acids. Germline values: CDR1 SNHLY, CDR2 FYNNEI. V was trimmed by 7 bases and J by 3 bases, leaving 5 bases between them. The CDR3 protein is CASTQTDTQYF. The CDR3 DNA follows: TGTGCCAGCACGCAGACAGATACGCAGTATTTT.

The chain employs TRBV7-9 and TRBJ2-1, with 8 positions matching TRBD2. Trimming cost V 1 base and J 5 bases; bases outside gene matches: 4. CDR1 and CDR2 from the germline V gene are SEHNR and FQNEAQ (reference sequence). The CDR3 is 15 amino acids. CDR3 loop: CASSLVTSGHNEQFF. The CDR3 DNA reads TGTGCCAGCAGCTTAGTTACTAGCGGCCACAATGAGCAGTTCTTC.

The chain carries TRBV2 and TRBJ1-2; TRBD1 agrees at 7 bases. This CDR3 comprises 14 residues. In germline, CDR1 is SNHLY, CDR2 FYNNEI. The V gene end was trimmed by 9 bases and the J gene end by 5 bases; junction bases not matched to a gene: 12. CDR3 protein: CASTTQGMKYGYTF. CDR3 in DNA: TGTGCCAGTACAACACAGGGGATGAAATATGGCTACACCTTC.

The chain recombines TRBV20-1 with TRBJ2-7; 7 nucleotides line up with TRBD2. The CDR3 has 14 amino acids. Germline loops: CDR1 DFQATT, CDR2 SNEGSKA (reference sequence). J gave up 1 base and V 3 bases, and 6 bases lay outside the gene matches. CDR3 nucleotide sequence: TGCAGTGCTAGTCCTCCGGGGGGTTCCTACGAGCAGTACTTC. Protein: CSASPPGGSYEQYF.

The chain joins TRBV6-2 or TRBV6-3 to TRBJ2-7, with TRBD2 matching over 14 bases. Germline V gene lookup returns CDR1 MNHEY and CDR2 SVGEGT. Trimming at V came to 5 bases and at J to 3 bases, leaving 6 bases not matched to a gene. This CDR3 region has 16 residues. For the CDR3, the DNA is TGTGCCAGCAGTATGGGACTAGCGGGAGAGTTCTACGAGCAGTACGTC. Translated: CASSMGLAGEFYEQYV.

The chain employs TRBV10-1 and TRBJ1-1; D is unresolved. The V gene's germline CDR1 is WNHNN and CDR2 SYGVQD (reference sequence). Trimming shortened V by 7 bases and J by 0 bases, and 9 bases separated the two germline ends. The CDR3 has 13 residues. The CDR3: CASTAAMNTEAFF. The DNA for the CDR3 is TGCGCCAGCACAGCGGCTATGAACACTGAAGCTTTCTTT.

This sequence joins TRBV27 and TRBJ2-1, with D perhaps TRBD2 (6 bases). Trimming removed 1 base from V and 3 bases from J, with 7 bases in between. CDR3 length equals 14 residues. Germline CDR1 reads MNHEY; CDR2 reads SMNVEV (reference sequence). This CDR3 is CASSLWGLYNEQFF. The CDR3 DNA sequence: TGTGCCAGCAGTTTATGGGGACTCTACAATGAGCAGTTCTTC.

The chain uses TRBV11-2 and TRBJ1-1; 9 bases map to TRBD1. Germline V gene sequence: CDR1 SGHAT, CDR2 FQNNGV. With V trimmed by 5 bases and J by 5 bases, 9 bases remained unmatched. CDR3 length equals 15 residues. The CDR3 sequence: CASSGTGTIGTEAFF. Here the CDR3 DNA reads TGTGCCAGCAGCGGGACAGGGACGATTGGGACTGAAGCTTTCTTT. Supplemented by reference TRBV11-2 and TRBJ1-1, the full variable domain reads EAGVAQSPRYKIIEKRQSVAFWCNPISGHATLYWYQQILGQGPKLLIQFQNNGVVDDSQLPKDRFSAERLKGVDSTLKIQPAKLEDSAVYLCASSGTGTIGTEAFFGQGTRLTVV.

This chain joins TRBV11-2 and TRBJ1-2, with a weak D call TRBD1 (5 bases). The V end was cut by 4 bases, the J end by 12 bases, with 21 bases between. Germline V gene sequence: CDR1 SGHAT, CDR2 FQNNGV. CDR3 length: 14 amino acids. Here the CDR3 reads CASSSLRGDYDHTF. Written as DNA, the CDR3 is TGTGCCAGCAGCTCTCTTAGAGGGGACTATGATCACACCTTC. The full variable domain, in which reference TRBV11-2 and TRBJ1-2 provide the parts outside the CDR3, is EAGVAQSPRYKIIEKRQSVAFWCNPISGHATLYWYQQILGQGPKLLIQFQNNGVVDDSQLPKDRFSAERLKGVDSTLKIQPAKLEDSAVYLCASSSLRGDYDHTFGSGTRLTVV.